This T cell receptor beta chain is from a study of shared clonotypes between healthy human individuals. General observations from the study: Blood alone was sampled, and tissue repertoires likely differ.

Healthy HIV-negative adults without recent acute infections or vaccinations served as donors. Nashville, Tennessee was home to all donors, each a Caucasian adult. This CDR3 region has 12 residues. Germline CDR1 and CDR2: MDHEN and SYDVKM. V lost 7 bases, J lost 11 bases, and 17 bases lay in between. Concerning this clone itself: Its antigen is currently unknown.

Genomic DNA belonging to each subset was distributed in equal measure over several immunoSEQ plates. Profiled with immunoSEQ multiplex PCR; TCRdb holds only in-frame clones, not every one. The repertoire includes roughly 500,000 clones, 65% to 85% of them detected once, and about an eighth sits in the top ten. The TCR comes from a woman in her thirties or forties in good health. Some clones in this sample may be carry-over from other donors' samples. Sequenced: PBMCs. The J gene is TRBJ1-2, the V gene TRBV28; D uncertain. The CDR3 DNA sequence: TGTGCCAGCAACTGGCCGAGGAAAGATTACACCTTC. The encoded protein is CASNWPRKDYTF.